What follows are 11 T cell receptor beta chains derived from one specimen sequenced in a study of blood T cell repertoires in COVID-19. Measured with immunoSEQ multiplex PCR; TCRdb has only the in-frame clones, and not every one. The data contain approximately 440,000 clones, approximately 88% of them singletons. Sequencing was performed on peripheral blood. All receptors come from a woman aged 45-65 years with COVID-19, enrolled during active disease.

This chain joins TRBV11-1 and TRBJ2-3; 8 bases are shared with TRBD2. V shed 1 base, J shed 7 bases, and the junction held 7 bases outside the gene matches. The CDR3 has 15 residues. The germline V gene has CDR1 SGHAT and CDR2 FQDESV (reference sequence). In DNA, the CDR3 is TGTGCCAGCAGCTTAGGCCGGGGGGGTGCGAATACGCAGTATTTT. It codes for CASSLGRGGANTQYF.

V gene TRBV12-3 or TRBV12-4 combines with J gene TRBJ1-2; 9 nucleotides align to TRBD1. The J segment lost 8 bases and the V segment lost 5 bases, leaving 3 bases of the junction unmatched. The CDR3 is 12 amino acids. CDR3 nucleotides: TGTGCCAGCAGTGGACAGGGGTGGGGCTACACCTTC. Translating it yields CASSGQGWGYTF.

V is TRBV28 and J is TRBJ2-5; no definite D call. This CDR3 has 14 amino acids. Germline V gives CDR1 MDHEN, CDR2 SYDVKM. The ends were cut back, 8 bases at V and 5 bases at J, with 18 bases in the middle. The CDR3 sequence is CASESRVIPETQYF. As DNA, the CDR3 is TGTGCCAGCGAGAGTCGGGTTATACCGGAGACCCAGTACTTC.

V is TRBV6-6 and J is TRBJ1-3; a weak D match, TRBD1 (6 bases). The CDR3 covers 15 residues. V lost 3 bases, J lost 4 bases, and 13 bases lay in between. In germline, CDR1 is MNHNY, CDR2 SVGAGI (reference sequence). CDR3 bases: TGTGCCAGCAGTTATGACAGGCTATCCGGAAACACCATATATTTT. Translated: CASSYDRLSGNTIYF.

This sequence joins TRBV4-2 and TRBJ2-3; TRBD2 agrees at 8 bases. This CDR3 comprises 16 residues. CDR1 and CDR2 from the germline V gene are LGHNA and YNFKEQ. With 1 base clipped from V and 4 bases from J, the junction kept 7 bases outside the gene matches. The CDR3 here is CASSQGVVAGPDTQYF. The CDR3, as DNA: TGTGCCAGCAGCCAAGGGGTGGTAGCGGGGCCAGATACGCAGTATTTT.

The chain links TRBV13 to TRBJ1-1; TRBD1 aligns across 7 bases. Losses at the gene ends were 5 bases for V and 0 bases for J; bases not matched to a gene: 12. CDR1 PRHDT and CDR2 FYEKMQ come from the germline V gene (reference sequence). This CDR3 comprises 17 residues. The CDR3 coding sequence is TGTGCCAGCAGCGACCACCGGGACAGACACATGAACACTGAAGCTTTCTTT. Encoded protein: CASSDHRDRHMNTEAFF.

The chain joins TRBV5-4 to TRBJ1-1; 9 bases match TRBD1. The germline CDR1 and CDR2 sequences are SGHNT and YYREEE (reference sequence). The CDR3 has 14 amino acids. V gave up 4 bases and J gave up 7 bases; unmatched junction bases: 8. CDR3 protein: CASSPGQGLSEAFF. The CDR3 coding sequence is TGTGCCAGCAGCCCGGGACAGGGATTGAGTGAAGCTTTCTTT. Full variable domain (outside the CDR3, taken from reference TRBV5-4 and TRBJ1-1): ETGVTQSPTHLIKTRGQQVTLRCSSQSGHNTVSWYQQALGQGPQFIFQYYREEENGRGNFPPRFSGLQFPNYSSELNVNALELDDSALYLCASSPGQGLSEAFFGQGTRLTVV.

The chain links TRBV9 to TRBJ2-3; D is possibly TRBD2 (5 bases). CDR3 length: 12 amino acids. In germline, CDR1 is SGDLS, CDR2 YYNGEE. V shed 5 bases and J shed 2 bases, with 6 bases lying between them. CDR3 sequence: CASRRDTDTQYF. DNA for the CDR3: TGTGCCAGCAGGAGGGACACAGATACGCAGTATTTT.

In DNA form, the CDR3 reads TGTGCCAGCTCACCGCTGGGGGGGAGCACAGATACGCAGTATTTT. The encoded protein is CASSPLGGSTDTQYF. V is TRBV18 and J is TRBJ2-3; 7 bases are a match to TRBD2. The CDR3 contains 15 residues. V shed 3 bases and J 0 bases; nucleotides not matched to a gene: 3. The germline V gene has CDR1 KGHSH and CDR2 LQKENI. The full variable domain, in which reference TRBV18 and TRBJ2-3 provide the parts outside the CDR3, is NAGVMQNPRHLVRRRGQEARLRCSPMKGHSHVYWYRQLPEEGLKFMVYLQKENIIDESGMPKERFSAEFPKEGPSILRIQQVVRGDSAAYFCASSPLGGSTDTQYFGPGTRLTVL.

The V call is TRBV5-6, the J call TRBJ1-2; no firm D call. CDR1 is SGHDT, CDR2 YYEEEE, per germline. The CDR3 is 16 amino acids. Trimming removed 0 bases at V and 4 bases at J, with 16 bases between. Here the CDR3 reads CASSLALQYSLYGYTF. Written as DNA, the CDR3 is TGTGCCAGCAGCTTGGCCTTACAATACAGCCTCTATGGCTACACCTTC.

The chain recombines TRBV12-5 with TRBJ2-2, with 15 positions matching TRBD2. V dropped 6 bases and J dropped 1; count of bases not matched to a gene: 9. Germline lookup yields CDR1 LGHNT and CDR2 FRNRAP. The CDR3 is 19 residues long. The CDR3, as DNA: TGTGCTAGTGGACAGACAACGGGACTAGCGGGGGGGAACACCGGGGAGCTGTTTTTT. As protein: CASGQTTGLAGGNTGELFF.